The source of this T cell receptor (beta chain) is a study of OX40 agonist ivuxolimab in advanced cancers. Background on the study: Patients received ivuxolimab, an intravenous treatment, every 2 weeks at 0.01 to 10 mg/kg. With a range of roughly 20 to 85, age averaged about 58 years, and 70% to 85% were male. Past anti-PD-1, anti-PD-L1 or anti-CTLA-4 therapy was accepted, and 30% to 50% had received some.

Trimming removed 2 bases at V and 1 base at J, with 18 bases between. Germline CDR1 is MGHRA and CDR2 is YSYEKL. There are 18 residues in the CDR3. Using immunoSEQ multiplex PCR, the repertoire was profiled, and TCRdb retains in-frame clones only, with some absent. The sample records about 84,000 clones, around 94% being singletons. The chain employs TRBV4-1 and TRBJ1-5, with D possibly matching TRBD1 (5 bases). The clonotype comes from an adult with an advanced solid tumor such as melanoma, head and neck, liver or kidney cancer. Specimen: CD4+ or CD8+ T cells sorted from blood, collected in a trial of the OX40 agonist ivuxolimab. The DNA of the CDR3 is TGCGCCAGCAGCCAAACGGGTTGGGGGACCCTAAGCAATCAGCCCCAGCATTTT. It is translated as CASSQTGWGTLSNQPQHF.